The clone carrying this T cell receptor (beta chain) was seen ten or more times. TCRdb redid the calling of the PCR reads with MiXCR, one entry per CDR3 protein. The table has tens of thousands of distinct CDR3 sequences, about a sixth seen once. V was clipped by 2 bases and J by 6 bases, with 17 bases between them. Germline V gives CDR1 MNHEY, CDR2 SMNVEV (reference sequence). This CDR3 is built from 15 residues. This entry comes from a study of molecular identifiers for immune sequencing clone quantification. The source of this sequence is a human donor in good health. Some libraries in this study had Jurkat cell RNA spiked in. The chain employs TRBV27 and TRBJ2-7; possibly TRBD2 for D (6 bases). Sequenced: naive CD8+ T cells from blood, with Jurkat cell RNA spiked in. Subset defined: FACS-sorted CD8+CD4-CCR7+CD45RA+ naive T cells. CDR3 region: CASSLTAGTLVEQYF. CDR3 in DNA: TGTGCCAGCAGTTTAACCGCCGGGACTCTGGTCGAGCAGTACTTC.